This T cell receptor beta chain was sequenced for a study of tumor-infiltrating lymphocytes in primary liver carcinoma (dated by TCRdb to 2017 to 2019). For the study in its entirety: Of the five patients (three men and two women, aged 30 to 69 years), four had hepatocellular carcinoma and one had combined HCC and intrahepatic cholangiocarcinoma. TCRbeta repertoire sequencing covered 35 specimens from 5 patients: approximately 25 tumor regions, 5 adjacent noncancerous liver tissues and 5 peripheral blood samples. The tumors of the five patients were staged as T1-T3 N0M0, with maximum diameters ranging from 4.2 to 10 cm. The study combined TCRbeta repertoire sequencing, expression microarrays and whole-exome sequencing across five regions of each liver tumor, with adjacent normal tissue and blood. Repertoires from technical replicates were highly reproducible, with mean shared-clone rates about 0.91 and correlation coefficients above 0.95. Agilent mRNA microarray profiling was performed on the approximately 25 tumor region samples to relate TCRbeta repertoire diversity to the local molecular phenotype. Each sample produced roughly 3.65 to 7.13 million productive TCRbeta reads, and read depth showed no significant difference between tissue types.

TCRbeta-specific cDNA was reverse-transcribed from approximately 500 ng total RNA using a constant-region primer and ProtoScript II reverse transcriptase. Three nested multiplex PCR rounds, following a slightly modified ARM-PCR procedure, were used to build the TCRbeta libraries. Each of the first two PCR rounds ran for nine to ten cycles and used multiplex TRBV1-TRBV30 forward primers together with a Cbeta reverse primer. Sample barcodes and Illumina adapters were added in a final 25-cycle PCR using Deep VentR polymerase. Before sequencing, amplicons of 200-500 bp were purified from gel using a QIAquick gel extraction kit. An Illumina HiSeq 2500 was used to sequence the TCRbeta amplicons with 250-bp paired-end reads. Per the original workflow: Quality trimming of reads was performed with Trimmomatic v0.33, and paired reads were merged with FLASH v1.2.11 so that full CDR3 sequences could be recovered. MiGEC v1.2.1b assigned V, D and J germline segments to the rearranged TCRbeta sequences. Clonotype statistics and Shannon-Wiener diversity indices were calculated with VDJtools v1.0.0. To reduce sampling bias, subsequent analyses other than the diversity analysis used only the 250 most abundant clonotypes in each sample. TCRdb reprocessing: public reads trimmed at Q25 with fastp, clones called with MiXCR, in-frame beta chains kept. Every entry covers one CDR3 protein and lists the most common genes and DNA from its rows. These V and J calls rely on TCRdb rather than the paper's analysis. This sample is represented by about 190,000 distinct CDR3 sequences; approximately 80% of them were singletons. Of the sample, 15% to 20% falls within the top ten clones.

Findings and caveats that apply to the study as a whole: Pairs of tumor regions showed greater repertoire overlap (mean about 36%) than tumor-adjacent pairs (about 17%) or tumor-blood pairs (approximately 15%), which is consistent with antigen-driven expansion. Comparison of CD4+ and CD8+ T cell repertoires was precluded by the use of bulk unsorted samples. Because sequencing covered only the TCR beta chain and unpaired alpha chains were not captured, true repertoire diversity is likely underestimated. A significantly larger repertoire fraction was made up by the top 250 clones in tumors than in blood (p = 0.039). Only roughly 8-25% of top clones appeared in all five regions of a tumor, which suggests that tumor-infiltrating T cells are spatially heterogeneous. The study included only four to six patients, and the authors note findings should be validated in a larger study.

Details on this clonotype: No antigen is known for it. Relative to the germline gene, one junction end is altered; a read error may explain this.

Total RNA and DNA were co-extracted without cell sorting from approximately 20-30 mg of bulk tissue using the AllPrep DNA/RNA mini kit. Between late 2015 and March 2016, roughly five patients in China with histopathologically diagnosed primary liver carcinoma had surgical resection. At the time of sampling, the patients had chronic HBV infection and had not received any treatment. Five spatially separated regions were sampled per tumor: superior, inferior, left-lateral and right-lateral poles, plus the tumor centre. Histology showed that every tumor sample contained more than 80% viable tumor cells. Each fresh piece of tumor and adjacent tissue was cut in two, with one half stored in RNAlater at -80 degrees C and the other half sent for histology. CDR1 is given as MNHNY and CDR2 as SVGAGI, both from the germline V gene (reference sequence). The CDR3 has 13 amino acids, counting the end cysteine and phenylalanine. This entry keeps only the CDR3 DNA: 39 bases, framed from base 1.

The rearranged chain carries TRBV6-6 and TRBJ1-1, with a weak D call of TRBD1 (6 bases match). This receptor was obtained from a middle-aged man with primary liver carcinoma and hepatitis B virus infection. The sequenced material came from tumor tissue from primary liver carcinoma. The DNA is TGTACCAGCAGCATAGGGGGGACCACTGAAGCTTTCTTT. It encodes CTSSIGGTTEAFF.